This T cell receptor beta chain was sequenced for a study of response to subunit inactivated influenza vaccine. A single record per CDR3 protein comes from TCRdb applying MiXCR to the RT-PCR reads. The sample includes more than 150,000 distinct CDR3 sequences, roughly 10% of them seen just once. This clonotype turned up a few times. Its target is not known. Overall study results and limits: Each seasonal influenza vaccination recruits few new T cells, the authors suggested.

CDR1 and CDR2 (germline): PRHDT, FYEKMQ (reference sequence). V trimming: 2 bases; J trimming: 3 bases; junction bases outside the gene matches: 5. CDR3 size: 15 residues. The genes are TRBV13 and TRBJ2-3; 7 nucleotides align to TRBD2. The source of this sequence is a man aged 45 to 70 who received an inactivated influenza vaccine. The sample was CD8+ T cells sorted from PBMCs, taken around 25 months after vaccination. This chain's CDR3 is CASSLWLADTDTQYF. The CDR3 region has the DNA TGTGCCAGCAGCTTATGGCTAGCGGATACAGATACGCAGTATTTT.